This TCR beta chain was captured by sequencing in a study of monozygotic twins with inflammatory bowel disease. Study-level results: A lone strong IBD-associated signal or clonotype found no support. Among IBD patients, fewer clonotypes were shared with others than among healthy twins, especially with disease activity.

Through template switching, UMIs that included a 6-nucleotide sample barcode were added. TCRdb reprocessed the 5' RACE reads, keeping one entry per CDR3 protein, no DNA. The sample holds about 170,000 distinct CDR3 sequences. CDR1 and CDR2 (germline): SGHTA, FQGNSA. This CDR3 comprises 16 residues. To note about this clonotype: Its antigen is as yet unknown.

The rearrangement links TRBV7-2 to TRBJ2-3; the TCRdb D gene call, TRBD2, has no DNA to confirm it. The sample consisted of blood. The receptor was isolated from a human donor with ulcerative colitis or Crohn's disease, or a healthy co-twin of an affected twin (not recorded which). The CDR3 loop reads CASSFRREGRGDTQYF.